The 25 T cell receptor beta chains below all came from one sample that was sequenced in a study of CD8+ T cells in alopecia areata. Isolated RNA was reverse transcribed into cDNA used as the sequencing template. Data came from immunoSEQ multiplex PCR; TCRdb stores just in-frame clones and leaves some out. The table records around 120,000 clones, around two fifths of them present only once. Sequencing used CD4+ T cells sorted from blood. Every receptor here comes from a human donor with alopecia areata.

The chain carries TRBV27 and TRBJ2-2; the match to TRBD1 covers 8 bases. The V gene's germline CDR1 is MNHEY and CDR2 SMNVEV (reference sequence). The ends lost 2 bases at V and 4 bases at J; junction bases unmatched: 3. The CDR3 extends over 15 amino acids. The CDR3 spells CASSLRGTGTGELFF. The CDR3 region has the DNA TGTGCCAGCAGTTTAAGGGGGACAGGCACCGGGGAGCTGTTTTTT.

This sequence joins TRBV4-3 and TRBJ2-3; TRBD2 agrees at 8 bases. This CDR3 has 14 residues. CDR1 and CDR2 (germline): LGHNA, YSLEER. J lost 6 bases, V lost 3 bases, and 5 bases had no gene match. This CDR3 is CASSQGLVLDTQYF. The CDR3 DNA reads TGCGCCAGCAGCCAGGGACTAGTCCTTGATACGCAGTATTTT.

This chain joins TRBV7-6 and TRBJ2-3; D tentatively reads TRBD1 or TRBD2 (5 bases each). The CDR3 has 13 amino acids. Trimming left V 5 bases short and J 5 bases short, with 11 bases between. The germline gives CDR1 SGHVS, CDR2 FNYEAQ. The CDR3 loop is CASSPPGGDTQYF. The CDR3 coding sequence is TGTGCCAGCAGCCCACCTGGGGGAGATACGCAGTATTTT.

The chain combines TRBV29-1 with TRBJ2-4, with D maybe TRBD2 (5 bases). The V end was cut by 5 bases, the J end by 3 bases, with 11 bases between. The germline gives CDR1 SQVTM, CDR2 ANQGSEA. The CDR3 extends over 13 amino acids. The CDR3 coding sequence is TGCAGCGTTATGGACTGGGGCAAAAACATTCAGTACTTC. It specifies CSVMDWGKNIQYF.

V usage is TRBV28 and J usage is TRBJ2-7, with no clear D. The CDR3 length is 15 residues. CDR1 and CDR2 (germline): MDHEN, SYDVKM. The V gene lost 2 bases and the J gene lost 2 bases, with 13 bases spanning the gap. The DNA for the CDR3 is TGTGCCAGCAGTTTAGCCAAGTCTGGTCCCTACGAGCAGTACTTC. The encoded protein is CASSLAKSGPYEQYF.

The chain carries TRBV18 and TRBJ2-1; 8 positions match TRBD2. Germline CDR1 KGHSH, CDR2 LQKENI. This CDR3 has 14 residues. V was clipped by 2 bases and J by 8 bases; unmatched bases: 5. CDR3 nucleotide sequence: TGTGCCAGCTCACCAAGGGGACTAGATCATGAGCAGTTCTTC. It translates to CASSPRGLDHEQFF.

The rearrangement uses TRBV18 and TRBJ1-3; unclear D gene. The V end lost 3 bases, the J end lost 10 bases, and 10 bases lay between the germline ends. The V gene's germline CDR1 is KGHSH and CDR2 LQKENI. The CDR3 length is 12 residues. The CDR3 DNA sequence: TGTGCCAGCTCACCGGAGGGCCGTACCATATATTTT. Protein: CASSPEGRTIYF.

In DNA, the CDR3 is TGCAGCGTTGGGACAGGCCTTATGAACACTGAAGCTTTCTTT. It codes for CSVGTGLMNTEAFF. The chain uses TRBV29-1 and TRBJ1-1; TRBD1 agrees at 7 bases. The J segment lost 0 bases and the V segment lost 4 bases, leaving 5 bases of the junction unmatched. In germline, CDR1 is SQVTM, CDR2 ANQGSEA. This CDR3 contains 14 residues. Full variable domain (outside the CDR3, taken from reference TRBV29-1 and TRBJ1-1): SAVISQKPSRDICQRGTSLTIQCQVDSQVTMMFWYRQQPGQSLTLIATANQGSEATYESGFVIDKFPISRPNLTFSTLTVSNMSPEDSSIYLCSVGTGLMNTEAFFGQGTRLTVV.

The chain carries TRBV30 and TRBJ2-2, with 8 bases fitting TRBD2. After removal of 5 bases from V and 4 bases from J, the junction contained 6 bases not matched to a gene. Germline CDR1 GTSNPN, CDR2 SVGIG (reference sequence). The CDR3 is 14 residues long. DNA of the CDR3: TGTGCCTGGCACGGGAGGGTGGGCACCGGGGAGCTGTTTTTT. Translated: CAWHGRVGTGELFF.

This rearrangement joins TRBV2 to TRBJ2-1, with 12 bases lining up with TRBD1. The V and J ends lost 3 bases and 9 bases, in that order; junction bases with no gene match: 6. Germline V gives CDR1 SNHLY, CDR2 FYNNEI. The CDR3 has 15 amino acids. The CDR3 DNA reads TGTGCCAGCAGTGATCGGGACAGGGGGCTAAGTGAGCAGTTCTTC. Translating it yields CASSDRDRGLSEQFF. Based on the CDR3 plus reference TRBV2 and TRBJ2-1, the full variable domain is EPEVTQTPSHQVTQMGQEVILRCVPISNHLYFYWYRQILGQKVEFLVSFYNNEISEKSEIFDDQFSVERPDGSNFTLKIRSTKLEDSAMYFCASSDRDRGLSEQFFGPGTRLTVL.

This clone was seen repeatedly, ten times or more. The rearrangement links TRBV19 to TRBJ1-1; D call uncertain. The CDR3 loop spans 13 amino acids. V shed 3 bases and J shed 5 bases, with 10 bases lying between them. Germline V gene lookup returns CDR1 LNHDA and CDR2 SQIVND (reference sequence). The CDR3 DNA sequence: TGTGCCAGTAGTATGGATTCCGGGACTGAAGCTTTCTTT. Translated: CASSMDSGTEAFF.

This clone was observed a few times. The chain employs TRBV29-1 and TRBJ2-7; 14 bases agree with TRBD2. CDR3 length: 13 residues. Germline-derived CDR1 and CDR2 are SQVTM and ANQGSEA. V trimming: 6 bases; J trimming: 2 bases; junction bases outside the gene matches: 0. Here the CDR3 DNA reads TGCAGCGTGACTAGCGGGAGGGCCTACGAGCAGTACTTC. This gives the protein CSVTSGRAYEQYF.

The rearrangement uses TRBV10-3 and TRBJ2-5; D is unresolved. CDR1 is ENHRY, CDR2 SYGVKD, per germline. There are 12 residues in the CDR3. V lost 0 bases to trimming and J lost 7 bases, with 6 bases between them. DNA for the CDR3: TGTGCCATCAGTGAGTCGGTGGGGACCCAGTACTTC. Its protein product is CAISESVGTQYF.

This clone was seen a handful of times. The chain is built from TRBV4-3 and TRBJ2-3, with D hard to call. The CDR3 has 16 amino acids. V gave up 0 bases and J gave up 2 bases, with 12 bases separating them. Germline CDR1 reads LGHNA; CDR2 reads YSLEER. CDR3 in amino acids: CASSQDPGLVTDTQYF. CDR3 DNA sequence: TGCGCCAGCAGCCAAGATCCGGGCTTAGTCACAGATACGCAGTATTTT.

This clone turned up a few times. The chain carries TRBV28 and TRBJ2-1, with D possibly TRBD2 on 6 matching bases. Trimming shortened V by 4 bases and J by 7 bases, and 14 bases separated the two germline ends. CDR3 length equals 14 residues. Germline lookup yields CDR1 MDHEN and CDR2 SYDVKM. The chain's CDR3 is CASSSAGTENEQFF. DNA of the CDR3: TGTGCCAGCAGTTCAGCCGGGACTGAAAATGAGCAGTTCTTC.

This clone was picked up many times. J is TRBJ2-7 and V is TRBV5-1; the match to TRBD1 covers 12 bases. Germline values: CDR1 SGHRS, CDR2 YFSETQ. This CDR3 region has 14 residues. The V gene end was trimmed by 4 bases and the J gene end by 7 bases; junction bases not matched to a gene: 6. The DNA for the CDR3 is TGCGCCAGCAGCCGGGGACAGGGGGCAGGGGAGCAGTACTTC. This translates into CASSRGQGAGEQYF.

The V and J genes are TRBV27 and TRBJ2-7; D is unresolved. CDR1 and CDR2 from the germline V gene are MNHEY and SMNVEV (reference sequence). CDR3 size: 13 residues. The V end was cut by 0 bases, the J end by 1 base, with 4 bases between. The CDR3 loop reads CASSLSRSYEQYF. DNA of the CDR3: TGTGCCAGCAGTTTATCCCGATCCTACGAGCAGTACTTC.

The V gene is TRBV27, the J gene TRBJ2-2; 7 nucleotides agree with TRBD1. The CDR3 totals 16 residues. Trimming at V came to 6 bases and at J to 0 bases, leaving 7 bases not matched to a gene. The germline gives CDR1 MNHEY, CDR2 SMNVEV (reference sequence). The DNA of the CDR3 is TGTGCCAGCAGACAGAGACAGGGAGCGAACACCGGGGAGCTGTTTTTT. It codes for CASRQRQGANTGELFF.

This clone was seen a few times. The chain has TRBV2 and TRBJ1-3, with 7 bases matching TRBD1. The V segment lost 6 bases and the J segment 2 bases; nucleotides outside the gene matches: 10. The CDR3 spans 16 residues. Per germline, CDR1 SNHLY and CDR2 FYNNEI. In DNA, the CDR3 is TGTGCCAGCAGCGTTGACAGGGCGACGGCTGGAAACACCATATATTTT. Translated: CASSVDRATAGNTIYF.

This clone was observed a few times. The genes are TRBV4-2 and TRBJ2-6, with D possibly TRBD1 on 5 matching bases. The CDR3 contains 18 residues. CDR1 and CDR2 from the germline V gene are LGHNA and YNFKEQ. V lost 0 bases and J 2 bases, leaving 14 bases between the germline ends. CDR3 loop: CASSQDQQGATGANVLTF. In DNA form, the CDR3 reads TGTGCCAGCAGCCAAGATCAGCAGGGCGCAACTGGGGCCAACGTCCTGACTTTC.

The chain joins TRBV7-3 to TRBJ1-1; 9 bases are a match to TRBD1. Losses at the gene ends were 5 bases for V and 11 bases for J; bases not matched to a gene: 9. This CDR3 has 13 residues. Germline V gene sequence: CDR1 SGHTA, CDR2 FQGTGA. The DNA for the CDR3 is TGTGCCAGCAGCGCAGGGACAGGGCGTACGGCTTTCTTT. Translation: CASSAGTGRTAFF. Looking up the rest from reference TRBV7-3 and TRBJ1-1 gives the full variable domain: GAGVSQTPSNKVTEKGKYVELRCDPISGHTALYWYRQSLGQGPEFLIYFQGTGAADDSGLPNDRFFAVRPEGSVSTLKIQRTERGDSAVYLCASSAGTGRTAFFGQGTRLTVV.

The V and J genes are TRBV9 and TRBJ2-2, with D possibly being TRBD2 (7 bases). Germline values: CDR1 SGDLS, CDR2 YYNGEE. This CDR3 has 15 residues. The V gene lost 0 bases and the J gene lost 6 bases, with 12 bases spanning the gap. CDR3 region: CASSVAQGGPGELFF. The DNA for the CDR3 is TGTGCCAGCAGCGTAGCACAGGGAGGGCCCGGGGAGCTGTTTTTT.

The rearrangement joins TRBV28 to TRBJ2-7; perhaps TRBD1 as D (5 bases). Trimming pared 6 bases from V and 0 bases from J, leaving 12 bases between. The CDR3 runs 14 residues. Per germline, CDR1 MDHEN and CDR2 SYDVKM. DNA of the CDR3: TGTGCCAGCAGACAGACAGCCAGCTCCTACGAGCAGTACTTC. Amino acid sequence: CASRQTASSYEQYF.

This clone was detected only a few times. The chain recombines TRBV30 with TRBJ2-5; 12 nucleotides align to TRBD2. The CDR3 contains 15 residues. Trimming at V came to 4 bases and at J to 0 bases, leaving 3 bases not matched to a gene. The germline gives CDR1 GTSNPN, CDR2 SVGIG (reference sequence). Here the CDR3 DNA reads TGTGCCTGGAAGCGGACTAGCGGGGACCAAGAGACCCAGTACTTC. This sequence encodes CAWKRTSGDQETQYF. Drawing the rest from reference TRBV30 and TRBJ2-5, the complete variable domain is SQTIHQWPATLVQPVGSPLSLECTVEGTSNPNLYWYRQAAGRGLQLLFYSVGIGQISSEVPQNLSASRPQDRQFILSSKKLLLSDSGFYLCAWKRTSGDQETQYFGPGTRLLVL.

CDR3 coding DNA: TGTGCCAGCAGTGGAGGAGCCCCAAATGGCTACACCTTC. This sequence encodes CASSGGAPNGYTF. The V call is TRBV2, the J call TRBJ1-2; D ambiguous. The CDR3 runs 13 residues. Trimming cost V 4 bases and J 6 bases, with 12 bases left between them. CDR1 is SNHLY, CDR2 FYNNEI, per germline.